Listed below are T cell receptor beta chains from one sample, sequenced in a study of blood T cell repertoires in COVID-19. TCRdb's copy holds only in-frame clones and misses some; the assay was immunoSEQ multiplex PCR. The sample contains 170,000 or so clones, 80% to 85% of which appear only once. Sample: peripheral blood. These receptors were taken from a woman between 40 and 50 years old with COVID-19, enrolled during active disease. The CDR3 runs from the conserved cysteine through the conserved F or W. The D gene is left open where the match is weak. Only part of the rows carry a size: once, few, many, or a class if the clone is expanded.

d_call j_call clone_size v_call cdr3_nt cdr3_aa
. TRBJ1-1 once TRBV29-1 TGCAGCGTCCATGACAGAATGAACACTGAAGCTTTCTTT CSVHDRMNTEAFF
TRBD1 TRBJ1-1 . TRBV6-5 TGTGCCAGCATAGGGAACTCAGGGGGCGGGGCTTTCTTT CASIGNSGGGAFF
. TRBJ1-5 . TRBV5-6 TGTGCCAGCAGCTTGTCCGGGGGAAAAAATCAGCCCCAGCATTTT CASSLSGGKNQPQHF
TRBD2 TRBJ2-1 . TRBV9 TGTGCCAGCAGCAATTTAGCGGGAGTATCTGAGCAGTTCTTC CASSNLAGVSEQFF
TRBD1 TRBJ1-1 once TRBV9 TGTGCCAGCAGCTCCAGACAGGGCATGAACACTGAAGCTTTCTTT CASSSRQGMNTEAFF
. TRBJ1-5 few TRBV6-1 TGTGCCAGCAGTGGTGGGACACTACATAGCAATCAGCCCCAGCATTTT CASSGGTLHSNQPQHF
TRBD2 TRBJ2-6 . TRBV6-4 TGTGCCAGCAGTGATGAGGGAGGGACTGGGGCCAACGTCCTGACTTTC CASSDEGGTGANVLTF
TRBD2 TRBJ2-2 . TRBV5-1 TGCGCCAGCAGCTTCAAACCCGGGACTAGCGACTACACCGGGGAGCTGTTTTTT CASSFKPGTSDYTGELFF
TRBD1 TRBJ1-4 once TRBV19 TGTGCCAGTAGCCCACCCGGCGGACAGGTAGCAAAACTGTTTTTT CASSPPGGQVAKLFF
. TRBJ1-4 . TRBV18 TGTGCCAGCTCTCGCGCCGGGTTCCCGGCAAAACTGTTTTTT CASSRAGFPAKLFF
. TRBJ1-6 . TRBV21-1 TGTGCCAGCAGCAAAGGTTCGGGACTGCGTAATTCACCCCTCCACTTT CASSKGSGLRNSPLHF
. TRBJ1-1 . TRBV10-1 TGCGCCAGCAGTGCCGGGACATCCTCGAACACTGAAGCTTTCTTT CASSAGTSSNTEAFF
. TRBJ1-5 . TRBV27 TGTGCCAGCAGCACAGCGGGTTTCGATAGCAATCAGCCCCAGCATTTT CASSTAGFDSNQPQHF
TRBD2 TRBJ2-3 . TRBV3-1/TRBV3-2 TGTGCCAGCAGCCAAGACCTAGCGGGAGCGACAGATACGCAGTATTTT CASSQDLAGATDTQYF
. TRBJ1-5 . TRBV7-9 TGTGCCAGCAGCTCCGAGGGCGGGGGAGGCAATCAGCCCCAGCATTTT CASSSEGGGGNQPQHF
TRBD2 TRBJ2-5 . TRBV9 TGTGCCAGCAGCGTCACCGGGGGGGCGGGAAAAGAGACCCAGTACTTC CASSVTGGAGKETQYF
. TRBJ2-7 once TRBV11-3 TGTGCCAGCAGCCGGGCTTTCCGGGACTACGAGCAGTACTTC CASSRAFRDYEQYF
. TRBJ1-3 . TRBV10-3 TGTGCCATCAGACAGGATGCCTCTGGAAACACCATATATTTT CAIRQDASGNTIYF
. TRBJ1-1 . TRBV6-5 TGTGCCAGCGTCTCTCAAGGGGGTCTCACTGAAGCTTTCTTT CASVSQGGLTEAFF
. TRBJ1-1 many TRBV18 TGTGCCAGCTCACCACGGGGGCCAGGAGAAGCTTTCTTT CASSPRGPGEAFF
TRBD1 TRBJ2-7 many TRBV6-5 TGTGCCAGCAGTTACGATACAGGGGGATGGTCCTACGAGCAGTACTTC CASSYDTGGWSYEQYF
TRBD1 TRBJ1-4 . TRBV2 TGTGCCAGCAGTGATTTAAAGGACAGGGGAATTTCAACTAATGAAAAACTGTTTTTT CASSDLKDRGISTNEKLFF
. TRBJ1-2 . TRBV18 TGTGCCAGCTCACCCGTATTACAGGGTAACTATGGCTACACCTTC CASSPVLQGNYGYTF
TRBD2 TRBJ2-7 . TRBV7-9 TGTGCCAGCAGCTTAAGACTAGCGGACGAGCAGTACTTC CASSLRLADEQYF
. TRBJ2-4 . TRBV21-1 TGTGCCAGCAGCAAACATTCCGGGGGGGGAGCGGTCAAAAACATTCAGTACTTC CASSKHSGGGAVKNIQYF
TRBD1 TRBJ1-5 . TRBV29-1 TGCAGCGTTGATTTAGGGGACAGTAATCAGCCCCAGCATTTT CSVDLGDSNQPQHF
. TRBJ2-5 . TRBV5-1 TGCGCCAGCAGCCGGACGGGGGAAAAGAGGAATGGAGAGACCCAGTACTTC CASSRTGEKRNGETQYF
. TRBJ1-2 . TRBV21-1 TGTGCCAGCAGCAAAGTGGGCGACGTTAGGTTC CASSKVGDVRF
. TRBJ2-1 few TRBV28 TGTGCCAGCAGTTTATTTCTTGGGTCGGGGGTCAATGAGCAGTTCTTC CASSLFLGSGVNEQFF
TRBD1 TRBJ1-1 . TRBV19 TGTGCCAGTAGCCTGACAGGGGCAGAGAACACTGAAGCTTTCTTT CASSLTGAENTEAFF
. TRBJ2-7 . TRBV9 TGTGCCAGCTCCTCCCACGGGGGAGACTCCTACGAGCAGTACTTC CASSSHGGDSYEQYF
TRBD1 TRBJ1-3 . TRBV5-1 TGCGCCAGCAGCTTTTCGGAGCGGGGTGGACAGGGCGTGACTGGAAACACCATATATTTT CASSFSERGGQGVTGNTIYF
. TRBJ1-4 few TRBV7-3 TGTGCCAGCAGCTTGATGCAGGGGAGTGAAAAACTGTTTTTT CASSLMQGSEKLFF
. TRBJ1-3 . TRBV29-1 TGCAGCGTTAGAGTCCCTGGAAACACCATATATTTT CSVRVPGNTIYF
. TRBJ2-2 few TRBV5-1 TGCGCCAGCAGCTTGGGCGGGACGAGCACCGGGGAGCTGTTTTTT CASSLGGTSTGELFF
. TRBJ1-3 . TRBV5-1 TGCGCCAGCAGCTTGGTTTCAGGGCAAAACACCATATATTTT CASSLVSGQNTIYF
. TRBJ2-2 . TRBV4-1 TGCGCCAGCAGCCAAGATCCGAGTTATCCCGGGGAGCTGTTTTTT CASSQDPSYPGELFF
TRBD2 TRBJ2-1 . TRBV2 TGTGCCAGCAGGCGCGTGGGAGGGCCTGATGAGCAGTTCTTC CASRRVGGPDEQFF
TRBD1 TRBJ1-2 once TRBV7-9 TGTGCCAGCAGCCGTCCAGGGGGTTACTATGGCTACACCTTC CASSRPGGYYGYTF
TRBD1 TRBJ1-5 . TRBV15 TGTGCCACCAGCAGAGATTGGCGACAGGGTGGCAATCAGCCCCAGCATTTT CATSRDWRQGGNQPQHF
. TRBJ1-6 . TRBV6-5 TGTGCCAGTGCTAACTCCGAAGGGGTACCACCCCTCCACTTT CASANSEGVPPLHF
. TRBJ1-1 once TRBV19 TGTGCCAGTAGTACGGGGTTATCTGAAGCTTTCTTT CASSTGLSEAFF
. TRBJ2-6 . TRBV9 TGTGCCAGCAGCGTAGCCCACTCTGGGGCCAACGTCCTGACTTTC CASSVAHSGANVLTF
. TRBJ1-2 few TRBV6-5 TGTGCCAGCAGTCAATCCGCAGGGGGCTACACCTTC CASSQSAGGYTF
TRBD2 TRBJ2-3 . TRBV5-1 TGCGCCAGCAGCTTGGACGCTAGCGGGAGTTACACAGATACGCAGTATTTT CASSLDASGSYTDTQYF
TRBD1 TRBJ2-2 few TRBV7-2 TGTGCCAGCAGCTTAGGCCCGACAGGGGGCACCGGGGAGCTGTTTTTT CASSLGPTGGTGELFF
TRBD1 TRBJ2-1 . TRBV6-5 TGTGCCAGCAGTTCCGGGACAGGGGTCTACAATGAGCAGTTCTTC CASSSGTGVYNEQFF
TRBD2 TRBJ2-7 . TRBV28 TGTGCCAGCAGTTTAGACCCGGGACTAGTCTACGAGCAGTACTTC CASSLDPGLVYEQYF
. TRBJ1-3 . TRBV19 TGTGCCAGTACGATCGGAGCGATCTTCTTTTTT CASTIGAIFFF